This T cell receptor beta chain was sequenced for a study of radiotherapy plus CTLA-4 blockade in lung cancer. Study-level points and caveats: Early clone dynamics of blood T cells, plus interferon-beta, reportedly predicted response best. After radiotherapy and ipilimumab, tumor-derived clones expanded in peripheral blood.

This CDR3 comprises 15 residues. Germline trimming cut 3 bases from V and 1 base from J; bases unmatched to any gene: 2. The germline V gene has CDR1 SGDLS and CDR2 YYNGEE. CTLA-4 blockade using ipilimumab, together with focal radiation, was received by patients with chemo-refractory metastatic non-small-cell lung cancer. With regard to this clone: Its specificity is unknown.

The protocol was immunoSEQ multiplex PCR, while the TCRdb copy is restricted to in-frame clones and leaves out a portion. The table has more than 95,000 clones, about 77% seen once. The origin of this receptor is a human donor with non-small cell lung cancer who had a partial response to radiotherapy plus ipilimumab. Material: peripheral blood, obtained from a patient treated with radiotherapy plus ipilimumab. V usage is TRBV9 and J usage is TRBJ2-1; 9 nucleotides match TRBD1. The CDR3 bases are TGTGCCAGCAGCGCGGGACAGGGATCCTACAATGAGCAGTTCTTC. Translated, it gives CASSAGQGSYNEQFF.